This T cell receptor (beta chain) was retrieved from a study of cytomegalovirus exposure and HLA in healthy donors. Findings and caveats of the study: Roughly uniform sequencing depth across donors was assumed, possibly incorrectly.

A multiplex PCR was run with 60 Vbeta primers and 13 Jbeta primers. Sequenced by immunoSEQ multiplex PCR; TCRdb stores in-frame clones only, minus some. The sample records tens of thousands of clones, around 76% being singletons. Trimming removed 5 bases at V and 2 bases at J, with 12 bases between. Germline CDR1 SQVTM, CDR2 ANQGSEA. The CDR3 length is 13 residues. In regard to this clone: Its antigen is not identified.

Sequencing was carried out using PBMCs. J is TRBJ1-1 and V is TRBV29-1; TRBD1 is a possible D gene (5 bases). This receptor was obtained from a man over 45 in good health and CMV-seronegative. In DNA form, the CDR3 reads TGCAGCGTTAATCGGGGGGTAAACACTGAAGCTTTCTTT. This codes for CSVNRGVNTEAFF.